The subject of this entry is one TCR beta chain. TCRdb independently ran MiXCR on the 5' RACE reads; one entry per CDR3 protein. The sample carries 1.5 million to 2 million distinct CDR3 sequences, roughly 35% recorded once. The ends were cut back, 2 bases at V and 4 bases at J, with 22 bases in the middle. The CDR3 runs 18 residues. Looked up from germline, CDR1 is SGHTA and CDR2 is FQGNSA. The record originates from a study of identical twins. Sequencing was performed on cord blood. The clonotype originates from a newborn girl in good health. The gene calls are TRBV7-2 and TRBJ2-3, with D possibly TRBD2 on 5 matching bases. This chain's CDR3 is CASSLSSRPLAGPDTQYF. CDR3 nucleotide sequence: TGTGCCAGCAGCTTAAGTTCCCGACCTCTAGCCGGACCAGATACGCAGTATTTT.